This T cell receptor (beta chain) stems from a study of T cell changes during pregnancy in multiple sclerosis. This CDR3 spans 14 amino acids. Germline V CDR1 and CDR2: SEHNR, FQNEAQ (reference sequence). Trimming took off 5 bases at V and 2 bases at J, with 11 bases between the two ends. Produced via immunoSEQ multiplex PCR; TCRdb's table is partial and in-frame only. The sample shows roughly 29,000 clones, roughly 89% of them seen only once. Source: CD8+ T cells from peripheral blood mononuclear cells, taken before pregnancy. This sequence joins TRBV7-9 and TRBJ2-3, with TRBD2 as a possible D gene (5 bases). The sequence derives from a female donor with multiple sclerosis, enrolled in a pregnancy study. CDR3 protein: CASSLPGITDTQYF. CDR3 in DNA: TGTGCCAGCAGCCTACCGGGGATCACAGATACGCAGTATTTT.